The 3 T cell receptor beta chains below were found in one sample sequenced in a study of T cell repertoires in cytomegalovirus infection. TCRdb called the reads again in MiXCR, with one record for every CDR3 protein. The sample carries over 100,000 distinct CDR3 sequences, about 30% recorded once. What these receptors recognize is not known. The sample was CD8+ T cells from cultured PBMCs, taken from culture after CMV antigen stimulation. These receptor sequences come from a human donor in good health (CMV status not recorded). Some clones in this sample may be carry-over from other donors' samples.

This rearrangement joins TRBV6-1 to TRBJ1-2; TRBD1 might be the D (6 bases). Trimming stripped 2 bases from V and 7 bases from J, with 20 bases between. Germline V gene lookup returns CDR1 MNHNS and CDR2 SASEGT. The CDR3 consists of 16 residues. In nucleotides, the CDR3 is TGTGCCAGCAGTGAATTCCACTTCGGGGGCTGGGGTGGCTACACCTTC. Translating it yields CASSEFHFGGWGGYTF.

This clonotype has just a few counts. The gene calls are TRBV9 and TRBJ1-4; D is perhaps TRBD1 (5 bases). Germline V gene data show CDR1 as SGDLS and CDR2 as YYNGEE. The CDR3 length is 14 residues. The V and J ends lost 6 bases and 0 bases respectively, with 9 bases between them. CDR3 amino acids: CASTQGATNEKLFF. DNA for the CDR3: TGTGCCAGCACCCAGGGTGCAACTAATGAAAAACTGTTTTTT.

The J gene is TRBJ2-5, the V gene TRBV28; D perhaps matches TRBD2 (6 bases). CDR1 and CDR2 (germline): MDHEN, SYDVKM. Between the trimmed V and J ends, which lost 6 bases and 4 bases, there was a span of 18 bases. The CDR3 spans 15 residues. The CDR3 region is CASSPVSVGLETQYF. The DNA for the CDR3 is TGTGCCAGCAGCCCCGTGAGCGTGGGACTAGAGACCCAGTACTTC.